This T cell receptor beta chain stems from a study of post-analysis software for immune sequencing data. The overall study: Multiple sclerosis in the patients followed relapsing-remitting, secondary progressive and progressive-relapsing courses.

Presence of unique molecular identifiers characterized the TCR beta cDNA libraries. cDNA molecules numbering roughly 0.5 million came from roughly 1 to 10 million T cells. MiXCR, run by TCRdb on the PCR reads, gives a single entry per CDR3 protein. There are 170,000 or so distinct CDR3 sequences in the sample; over 25% occur only once, and approximately 1.6% lies in the top ten. Study results and limitations: Controls showed significantly higher normalized Chao1 diversity than did multiple sclerosis patients.

Comment on this clonotype: Its target is unknown.

Source material: blood. This receptor was obtained from a girl between 5 and 17 years old with multiple sclerosis.

The CDR3 coding sequence is TGTGCCAGCAGCCCCCCCCAGGTTATCTACGAGCAGTACTTC. Its protein product is CASSPPQVIYEQYF. The J gene is TRBJ2-7, the V gene TRBV7-9; no firm D call. Germline V gene data show CDR1 as SEHNR and CDR2 as FQNEAQ (reference sequence). V lost 5 bases to trimming and J lost 3 bases, with 14 bases between them. There are 14 residues in the CDR3.